This T cell receptor beta chain is drawn from a study of post-analysis software for immune sequencing data. Prepared libraries of TCR beta cDNA carried unique molecular identifiers. Each sample of about 0.95 to 11 million input T cells yielded 500,000 or so cDNA molecules, so each molecule approximated one T cell. MiXCR, run by TCRdb on the PCR reads, gives a single entry per CDR3 protein. The sample yields around 710,000 distinct CDR3 sequences, about half seen once. Study-wide results and limits: Controls significantly exceeded multiple sclerosis patients in normalized Chao1 diversity. F measure showed strong co-clustering of same-batch samples.

Of note for this clonotype: The antigen is unknown.

The TCR was taken from a girl aged 5-17 years with multiple sclerosis. The sequencing sample was made of blood.

The CDR3 bases are TGTGCCAGTCGTGGGGGCAACACAGATACGCAGTATTTT. Its translation is CASRGGNTDTQYF. V gene TRBV6-1 combines with J gene TRBJ2-3; D is possibly TRBD1 (6 bases). CDR3 length: 13 amino acids. Germline V gives CDR1 MNHNS, CDR2 SASEGT. The V end was cut by 9 bases, the J end by 2 bases, with 12 bases between.